Shown below are 27 T cell receptor beta chains from a single sample sequenced in a study of PD-L1 blockade in urothelial cancer. Time point here: peripheral blood 6 weeks after treatment start. TCRdb's copy holds only in-frame clones and misses some; the assay was immunoSEQ multiplex PCR. The sample lists around 100,000 clones; approximately 89% were seen once. Sequenced here: PBMCs, sampled around atezolizumab (anti-PD-L1) treatment. Every receptor here comes from a man in his sixties with urothelial cancer.

The CDR3 sequence is CASSLVGRWGDTIYF. For the CDR3, the DNA is TGTGCCAGCAGCTTAGTGGGACGGTGGGGGGACACCATATATTTT. The chain links TRBV11-2 to TRBJ1-3, with D possibly being TRBD1 (5 bases). Germline loops: CDR1 SGHAT, CDR2 FQNNGV. This CDR3 comprises 15 residues. The ends were cut back, 1 base at V and 8 bases at J, with 15 bases in the middle. Variable domain in full (rest from reference TRBV11-2 and TRBJ1-3): EAGVAQSPRYKIIEKRQSVAFWCNPISGHATLYWYQQILGQGPKLLIQFQNNGVVDDSQLPKDRFSAERLKGVDSTLKIQPAKLEDSAVYLCASSLVGRWGDTIYFGEGSWLTVV.

V and J are TRBV5-4 and TRBJ2-3, with D possibly TRBD1 on 7 matching bases. The germline gives CDR1 SGHNT, CDR2 YYREEE (reference sequence). V was trimmed by 2 bases and J by 3 bases, leaving 10 bases between them. The CDR3 has 14 residues. This chain's CDR3 is CASSLQGRTDTQYF. The DNA of the CDR3 is TGTGCCAGCAGCTTACAGGGGAGGACAGATACGCAGTATTTT.

The CDR3 here is CASSLGRGLADLYEQYF. CDR3 sequence (DNA): TGCGCCAGCAGCTTGGGTCGCGGATTAGCGGATCTCTACGAGCAGTACTTC. The V and J genes are TRBV5-1 and TRBJ2-7; D is possibly TRBD2 (6 bases). The V and J ends lost 0 bases and 3 bases respectively, with 19 bases between them. This CDR3 contains 17 residues. The germline gives CDR1 SGHRS, CDR2 YFSETQ.

V is TRBV30 and J is TRBJ1-5, with a possible D match to TRBD1 (6 bases). The CDR3 is 12 residues long. CDR1 GTSNPN and CDR2 SVGIG come from the germline V gene (reference sequence). The V gene lost 1 base and the J gene lost 5 bases, with 6 bases spanning the gap. CDR3 amino acids: CAWSAGDQPQHF. In DNA form, the CDR3 reads TGTGCCTGGAGTGCAGGGGATCAGCCCCAGCATTTT.

The chain carries TRBV9 and TRBJ2-6, with 7 bases identical to TRBD2. Germline CDR1 reads SGDLS; CDR2 reads YYNGEE. CDR3 length: 14 amino acids. The V and J ends lost 9 bases and 2 bases, in that order; junction bases with no gene match: 5. CDR3 in DNA: TGTGCCACGGGGGGAGGCCCTGGGGCCAACGTCCTGACTTTC. It yields the protein CATGGGPGANVLTF. Full variable domain (remainder filled in from reference TRBV9 and TRBJ2-6): DSGVTQTPKHLITATGQRVTLRCSPRSGDLSVYWYQQSLDQGLQFLIQYYNGEERAKGNILERFSAQQFPDLHSELNLSSLELGDSALYFCATGGGPGANVLTFGAGSRLTVL.

The chain joins TRBV4-1 to TRBJ2-1; 9 bases align to TRBD2. The CDR3 loop spans 19 amino acids. The V segment lost 3 bases and the J segment 9 bases; nucleotides outside the gene matches: 21. Germline CDR1 is MGHRA and CDR2 is YSYEKL. The CDR3 nucleotides read TGCGCCAGCAGCCAGTTGGCGGGTCGGGCGGGAGGGCCCCTTCGTGAGCAGTTCTTC. Residues: CASSQLAGRAGGPLREQFF.

The genes are TRBV30 and TRBJ1-5, with 11 bases fitting TRBD1. Trimming removed 0 bases from V and 1 base from J; junction bases left unmatched: 8. Germline V CDR1 and CDR2: GTSNPN, SVGIG (reference sequence). The CDR3 loop spans 18 amino acids. CDR3 sequence reads: CAWSVPDRGQTSNQPQHF. Here the CDR3 DNA reads TGTGCCTGGAGTGTCCCGGACAGGGGGCAGACGAGCAATCAGCCCCAGCATTTT.

The chain has TRBV7-9 and TRBJ2-3; 8 bases match TRBD1. The ends lost 5 bases at V and 4 bases at J; junction bases unmatched: 8. Germline V gene sequence: CDR1 SEHNR, CDR2 FQNEAQ (reference sequence). The CDR3 has 15 residues. CDR3 coding DNA: TGTGCCAGCAGCCCTCGGACAGGGCGCGCAGATACGCAGTATTTT. It specifies CASSPRTGRADTQYF.

The V and J genes are TRBV7-2 and TRBJ2-1, with a possible D match to TRBD1 (5 bases). The germline V and J ends were trimmed by 5 bases and 10 bases, with 12 bases remaining between them. The CDR3 sequence is 12 residues long. CDR1 is SGHTA and CDR2 is FQGNSA in the germline V gene. CDR3 sequence: CASSLPQAEQFF. DNA for the CDR3: TGTGCCAGCAGCCTCCCACAGGCAGAGCAGTTCTTC.

V gene TRBV10-3 combines with J gene TRBJ1-3; TRBD1 agrees at 7 bases. V dropped 5 bases and J dropped 0; count of bases not matched to a gene: 4. The CDR3 totals 15 residues. Germline V gene lookup returns CDR1 ENHRY and CDR2 SYGVKD. The CDR3 sequence is CAISPQGVSGNTIYF. The CDR3, as DNA: TGTGCCATCAGTCCTCAGGGGGTCTCTGGAAACACCATATATTTT.

Comments on this clone: Compared with germline, one end of the junction differs, possibly owing to a read error. The gene calls are TRBV7-7 and TRBJ2-1, with D tentatively TRBD1 (7 bases). Germline V CDR1 and CDR2: SSHAT, FNYEAQ (reference sequence). The CDR3 length is 13 residues. The CDR3 DNA is TGTGCTAGCAGCCATGACAGGGAGGATGAGCAGTTCTTC. Protein product: CASSHDREDEQFF.

Of note for this clone: One junction end disagrees with the germline gene, perhaps due to a read error. The rearrangement uses TRBV29-1 and TRBJ1-1, with D hard to call. This CDR3 has 12 residues. CDR1 SQVTM and CDR2 ANQGSEA come from the germline V gene. The DNA for the CDR3 is TGCAGCGTAGAAGGGCTGGACACTGAAGCTTTCTTT. Translated: CSVEGLDTEAFF. Complete variable domain (other parts from reference TRBV29-1 and TRBJ1-1): SAVISQKPSRDICQRGTSLTIQCQVDSQVTMMFWYRQQPGQSLTLIATANQGSEATYESGFVIDKFPISRPNLTFSTLTVSNMSPEDSSIYLCSVEGLDTEAFFGQGTRLTVV.

The chain uses TRBV6-5 and TRBJ1-5; 7 bases align to TRBD1. The CDR3 loop spans 15 amino acids. The germline V gene has CDR1 MNHEY and CDR2 SVGAGI. The trim removed 6 bases at V and 2 bases at J, leaving 7 bases unmatched. The DNA for the CDR3 is TGTGCCAGCAGCGCAGGGGGGCAGGGCAATCAGCCCCAGCATTTT. Protein sequence: CASSAGGQGNQPQHF.

The gene calls are TRBV6-5 and TRBJ1-1, with D unresolved. Germline V gene lookup returns CDR1 MNHEY and CDR2 SVGAGI. The CDR3 runs to 16 residues. Trimming took off 3 bases at V and 2 bases at J, with 16 bases between the two ends. DNA for the CDR3: TGTGCCAGCAGTTATGCCGGTCTCTCCACCAACACTGAAGCTTTCTTT. Its translation is CASSYAGLSTNTEAFF.

The rearrangement uses TRBV5-4 and TRBJ1-2, with 11 bases aligning to TRBD1. In germline, CDR1 is SGHNT, CDR2 YYREEE (reference sequence). Trimming cost V 3 bases and J 3 bases; bases outside gene matches: 4. This CDR3 is 15 amino acids long. The CDR3 loop is CASSWGDRGDYGYTF. CDR3 DNA sequence: TGTGCCAGCAGCTGGGGGGACAGGGGGGACTATGGCTACACCTTC.

This clone came up once. The chain uses TRBV6-6 and TRBJ2-3; TRBD2 agrees at 9 bases. CDR3 length: 15 amino acids. The junction had 5 bases not matched to a gene; V was cut back by 5 bases and J by 2 bases. Per germline, CDR1 MNHNY and CDR2 SVGAGI (reference sequence). The CDR3 DNA follows: TGTGCCAGCAGTCCTAGCGGGGCTTACACAGATACGCAGTATTTT. Translated, it gives CASSPSGAYTDTQYF.

The chain recombines TRBV5-6 with TRBJ2-7; D might be TRBD1 (6 bases). Trimming stripped 2 bases from V and 1 base from J, with 13 bases between. Per germline, CDR1 SGHDT and CDR2 YYEEEE. CDR3 length: 15 residues. The CDR3 DNA sequence: TGTGCCAGCAGCTTTGGACAGAGGGGATCCTACGAGCAGTACTTC. Translated, it gives CASSFGQRGSYEQYF.

This clone came up once. The chain joins TRBV9 to TRBJ1-4; D not certain. Germline V gives CDR1 SGDLS, CDR2 YYNGEE. Between the trimmed V and J ends, which lost 0 bases and 8 bases, there was a span of 14 bases. The CDR3 runs 15 residues. The CDR3 sequence is CASSVATRTEEKLFF. The CDR3, as DNA: TGTGCCAGCAGCGTAGCTACACGGACTGAAGAAAAACTGTTTTTT.

The V and J genes are TRBV2 and TRBJ1-5; tentative D call: TRBD1 (5 bases). CDR1 SNHLY and CDR2 FYNNEI come from the germline V gene. CDR3 length: 13 amino acids. The germline V and J ends were trimmed by 5 bases and 7 bases, with 12 bases remaining between them. CDR3 loop: CASSWGVDQPQHF. The CDR3 nucleotides are TGTGCCAGCAGTTGGGGGGTCGACCAGCCCCAGCATTTT.

The chain carries TRBV7-8 and TRBJ2-3; no reliable D call. V lost 4 bases, J lost 7 bases, and 15 bases lay in between. This CDR3 comprises 14 residues. From germline, CDR1 is SGHVS and CDR2 FQNEAQ. This CDR3 is CASSSSQVSNTQYF. DNA of the CDR3: TGTGCCAGCAGCTCCTCCCAGGTTTCAAATACGCAGTATTTT.

V gene TRBV4-2 combines with J gene TRBJ2-5; D is unresolved. V gave up 0 bases and J gave up 5 bases, with 10 bases separating them. Per germline, CDR1 LGHNA and CDR2 YNFKEQ. The CDR3 has 14 amino acids. This CDR3 reads CASSQEVGPETQYF. The DNA for the CDR3 is TGTGCCAGCAGCCAAGAGGTGGGCCCCGAGACCCAGTACTTC.

This clone was seen only a few times. V usage is TRBV19 and J usage is TRBJ1-5; 8 nucleotides line up with TRBD1. Germline V gene lookup returns CDR1 LNHDA and CDR2 SQIVND (reference sequence). The V segment lost 2 bases and the J segment 1 base; nucleotides outside the gene matches: 4. This CDR3 comprises 16 residues. CDR3 DNA: TGTGCCAGTAGTATATATCACAGGGGGAGCAATCAGCCCCAGCATTTT. Its translation is CASSIYHRGSNQPQHF.

This clone was seen more than once but under ten times. The CDR3 sequence is CASSVAGYGQPQHF. The CDR3 coding sequence is TGTGCCAGCAGCGTAGCAGGGTATGGTCAGCCCCAGCATTTT. The V gene is TRBV9, the J gene TRBJ1-5; possibly TRBD1 for D (5 bases). Germline V gene sequence: CDR1 SGDLS, CDR2 YYNGEE. The CDR3 covers 14 residues. V dropped 0 bases and J dropped 6 bases, with 10 bases sitting between them.

The chain employs TRBV5-1 and TRBJ2-3, with TRBD1 identical over 9 bases. Per germline, CDR1 SGHRS and CDR2 YFSETQ. J lost 4 bases, V lost 2 bases, and 5 bases had no gene match. The CDR3 contains 15 residues. CDR3 bases: TGCGCCAGCAGCTTCGAGGGACAGGGATCAGATACGCAGTATTTT. Its protein product is CASSFEGQGSDTQYF.

The chain joins TRBV11-2 to TRBJ2-1, with D uncertain. The CDR3 runs to 14 residues. V shed 2 bases and J shed 4 bases, with 9 bases lying between them. From germline, CDR1 is SGHAT and CDR2 FQNNGV. In nucleotides, the CDR3 is TGTGCCAGCAGCTTACTTGCGGAATACAATGAGCAGTTCTTC. It specifies CASSLLAEYNEQFF.

This clone was recorded once. The V and J genes are TRBV19 and TRBJ2-1; possibly TRBD2 for D (5 bases). V shed 2 bases and J shed 0 bases, with 11 bases lying between them. Germline CDR1 and CDR2: LNHDA and SQIVND (reference sequence). The CDR3 consists of 16 residues. The CDR3 DNA follows: TGTGCCAGTAGTATACGGGCGGGTAACTCCTACAATGAGCAGTTCTTC. Amino acid sequence: CASSIRAGNSYNEQFF.

V is TRBV29-1 and J is TRBJ2-2, with 14 bases that match TRBD2. CDR3 length: 16 amino acids. Unmatched junction bases numbered 10, after V lost 6 bases and J lost 7 bases. From germline, CDR1 is SQVTM and CDR2 ANQGSEA. CDR3 loop: CSVSPGLAGVDGELFF. CDR3 coding DNA: TGCAGCGTGTCACCGGGACTAGCGGGAGTGGACGGGGAGCTGTTTTTT.